Reported below is one TCR beta chain. What was amplified from RNA transcripts were TCR beta CDR3 regions. HTBI primers were used for first-round RT-PCR of the TCR CDR3. TCRdb recomputed calls from the multiplex PCR reads with MiXCR, one row per CDR3 protein. The table lists around 690,000 distinct CDR3 sequences, about 18% of them singletons, with 15% to 18% in the top ten. These data are taken from a study of T cells in Graves' hyperthyroidism and ophthalmopathy. The source of the PBMCs was 10 ml of fresh peripheral blood. The sample consisted of blood. The sequence was collected from a man aged 50 or older with Graves' hyperthyroidism.

This CDR3 is CASSLDGPFGGAAHNEQFF. The CDR3 DNA reads as TGTGCCAGCAGCTTAGATGGCCCCTTTGGGGGGGCGGCCCACAATGAGCAGTTCTTC. V usage is TRBV11-2 and J usage is TRBJ2-1; D might be TRBD2 (7 bases). Germline V gives CDR1 SGHAT, CDR2 FQNNGV. This CDR3 is built from 19 residues. The ends were cut back, 0 bases at V and 5 bases at J, with 23 bases in the middle.